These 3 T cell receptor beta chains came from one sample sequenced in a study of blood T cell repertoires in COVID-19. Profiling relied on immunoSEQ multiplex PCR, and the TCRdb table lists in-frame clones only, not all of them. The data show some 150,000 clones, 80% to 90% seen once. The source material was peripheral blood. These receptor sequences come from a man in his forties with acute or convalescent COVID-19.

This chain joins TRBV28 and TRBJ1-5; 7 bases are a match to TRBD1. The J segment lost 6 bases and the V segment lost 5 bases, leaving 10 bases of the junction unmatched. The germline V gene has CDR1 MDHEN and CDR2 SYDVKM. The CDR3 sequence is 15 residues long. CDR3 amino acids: CASSTVTGLVQPQHF. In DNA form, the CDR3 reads TGTGCCAGCAGTACGGTGACAGGGCTTGTTCAGCCCCAGCATTTT.

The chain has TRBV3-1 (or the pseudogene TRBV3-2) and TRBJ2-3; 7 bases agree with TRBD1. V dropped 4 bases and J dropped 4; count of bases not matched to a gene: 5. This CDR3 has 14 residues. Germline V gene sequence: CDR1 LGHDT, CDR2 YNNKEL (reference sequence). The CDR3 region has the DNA TGTGCCAGCAGCCCCCGGACAGGAGCAGATACGCAGTATTTT. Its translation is CASSPRTGADTQYF.

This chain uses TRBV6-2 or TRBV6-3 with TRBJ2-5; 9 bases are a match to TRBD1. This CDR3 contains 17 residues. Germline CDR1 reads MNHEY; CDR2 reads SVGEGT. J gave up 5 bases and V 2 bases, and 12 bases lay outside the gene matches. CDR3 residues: CASSYAGGTGLTETQYF. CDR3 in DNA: TGTGCCAGCAGTTACGCCGGCGGGACAGGGCTTACGGAGACCCAGTACTTC.